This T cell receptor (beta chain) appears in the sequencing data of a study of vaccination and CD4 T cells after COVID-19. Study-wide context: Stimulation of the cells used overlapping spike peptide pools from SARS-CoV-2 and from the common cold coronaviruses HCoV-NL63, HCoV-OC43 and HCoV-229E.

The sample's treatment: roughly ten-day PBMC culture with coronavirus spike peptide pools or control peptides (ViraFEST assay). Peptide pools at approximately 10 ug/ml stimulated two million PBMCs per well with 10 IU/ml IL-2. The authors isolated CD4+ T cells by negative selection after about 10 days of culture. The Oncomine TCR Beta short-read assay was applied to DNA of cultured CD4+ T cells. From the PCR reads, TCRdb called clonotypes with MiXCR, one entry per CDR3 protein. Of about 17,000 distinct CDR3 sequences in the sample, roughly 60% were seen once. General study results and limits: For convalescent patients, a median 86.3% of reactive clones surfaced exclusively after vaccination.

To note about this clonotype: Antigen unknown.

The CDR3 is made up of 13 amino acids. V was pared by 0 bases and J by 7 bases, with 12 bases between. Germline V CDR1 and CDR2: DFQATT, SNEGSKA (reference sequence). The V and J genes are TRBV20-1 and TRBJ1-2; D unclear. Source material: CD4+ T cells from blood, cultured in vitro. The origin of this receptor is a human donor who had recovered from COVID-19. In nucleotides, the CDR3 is TGCAGTGCTAGAGATTCTACTACAACTGGCTACACCTTC. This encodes CSARDSTTTGYTF.